Reported below is one T cell receptor beta chain. The data were produced by immunoSEQ multiplex PCR, yet TCRdb's version contains in-frame clones alone and is incomplete. The sample contains around 300,000 clones, roughly 87% of which appear only once. Germline V lookup: CDR1 LGHNA, CDR2 YSLEER. V lost 4 bases, J lost 3 bases, and 25 bases lay in between. The CDR3 consists of 18 residues. The data are from a study of shared clonotypes between healthy human individuals. This receptor was identified in a man between 18 and 29 years old in good health. Sequencing input: memory CD8+ T cells sorted from blood. Sample subset: CD45RO+ cells pooled with CCR7-negative TemRA cells. The chain combines TRBV4-3 with TRBJ2-7; D tentatively reads TRBD1 or TRBD2 (5 bases each). The CDR3 spells CASSLLNPTRGLFYEQYF. The CDR3 region has the DNA TGCGCCAGCAGCCTACTGAATCCTACCCGGGGCCTATTCTACGAGCAGTACTTC.